The 20 T cell receptor beta chains presented below share a single source sample, sequenced in a study of PD-L1 blockade in urothelial cancer. Regarding time point: peripheral blood 6 weeks after treatment start. Sequencing used immunoSEQ multiplex PCR; TCRdb keeps in-frame clones, though not all of them. The sample includes around 50,000 clones, roughly 84% of them seen just once. The source was PBMCs, collected around atezolizumab (anti-PD-L1) treatment. The receptors stem from a man aged 50 or older with urothelial cancer.

J is TRBJ2-1 and V is TRBV4-3; D is ambiguous. Germline V gives CDR1 LGHNA, CDR2 YSLEER. The V and J ends lost 0 bases and 0 bases respectively, with 6 bases between them. The CDR3 spans 15 residues. The CDR3 sequence is CASSQDRSSYNEQFF. The CDR3 nucleotides read TGCGCCAGCAGCCAAGACCGGAGCTCCTACAATGAGCAGTTCTTC.

The genes are TRBV4-3 and TRBJ2-1; TRBD2 might be the D (5 bases). Germline values: CDR1 LGHNA, CDR2 YSLEER. V lost 4 bases, J lost 2 bases, and 9 bases lay in between. This CDR3 is built from 14 residues. The CDR3 loop is CASSPGVTYNEQFF. CDR3 nucleotide sequence: TGCGCCAGCAGCCCCGGGGTTACCTACAATGAGCAGTTCTTC.

The chain is built from TRBV9 and TRBJ2-7; TRBD2 aligns across 11 bases. Germline V CDR1 and CDR2: SGDLS, YYNGEE. The V segment lost 1 base and the J segment 3 bases; nucleotides outside the gene matches: 9. This CDR3 is 17 amino acids long. Here the CDR3 reads CASSVNAGLADLYEQYF. The CDR3 DNA is TGTGCCAGCAGCGTAAATGCGGGACTAGCGGACCTCTACGAGCAGTACTTC.

The CDR3: CASSVDRAGNTIYF. CDR3 DNA: TGTGCCAGCAGCGTAGACAGGGCTGGAAACACCATATATTTT. The chain couples TRBV9 to TRBJ1-3, with a possible D match to TRBD1 (6 bases). Looked up from germline, CDR1 is SGDLS and CDR2 is YYNGEE. The CDR3 covers 14 residues. Trimming took off 0 bases at V and 2 bases at J, with 6 bases between the two ends.

The chain has TRBV13 and TRBJ2-3; 7 positions agree with TRBD2. Per the germline V gene, CDR1 is PRHDT and CDR2 is FYEKMQ (reference sequence). After removal of 4 bases from V and 1 base from J, the junction contained 17 bases not matched to a gene. The CDR3 has 19 amino acids. The CDR3 reads CASSYQLAREVWGTDTQYF. As DNA, the CDR3 is TGTGCCAGCAGCTACCAACTAGCGAGGGAGGTCTGGGGCACAGATACGCAGTATTTT.

This chain joins TRBV19 and TRBJ2-5; 13 bases align to TRBD2. The CDR3 is 24 amino acids. From germline, CDR1 is LNHDA and CDR2 SQIVND (reference sequence). V trimming: 10 bases; J trimming: 2 bases; junction bases outside the gene matches: 34. CDR3 nucleotide sequence: TGTGCCATTATACGGGAGGGGCGTGGGGACCTCGGGACTAGCGGGAAGAAAGGACAAGAGACCCAGTACTTC. Translated: CAIIREGRGDLGTSGKKGQETQYF.

J is TRBJ2-1 and V is TRBV30; the D gene is possibly TRBD2 (5 bases). The V end lost 1 base, the J end lost 9 bases, and 10 bases lay between the germline ends. This CDR3 is 12 amino acids long. In germline, CDR1 is GTSNPN, CDR2 SVGIG (reference sequence). CDR3 sequence reads: CAWSERWGEQFF. For the CDR3, the DNA is TGTGCCTGGAGTGAGCGGTGGGGTGAGCAGTTCTTC.

V usage is TRBV4-3 and J usage is TRBJ2-3, with TRBD1 as a possible D gene (7 bases). Trimming stripped 3 bases from V and 0 bases from J, with 10 bases between. The CDR3 extends over 15 amino acids. The germline CDR1 and CDR2 sequences are LGHNA and YSLEER. This CDR3 is CASSHQGGSTDTQYF. The CDR3 DNA reads TGCGCCAGCAGCCATCAGGGGGGAAGCACAGATACGCAGTATTTT.

In this sample, this clone turned up once. This rearrangement joins TRBV6-1 to TRBJ1-4; a possible D gene is TRBD1 (6 bases). V was cut by 4 bases and J by 6 bases, with 12 bases left in between. This CDR3 is built from 14 residues. Looked up from germline, CDR1 is MNHNS and CDR2 is SASEGT. In DNA form, the CDR3 reads TGTGCCAGCAGTGGCGGACAGAAGGATGAAAAACTGTTTTTT. Its protein is CASSGGQKDEKLFF.

The rearrangement links TRBV4-3 to TRBJ2-2; 7 nucleotides align to TRBD1. The CDR3 covers 15 residues. The germline V gene encodes CDR1 LGHNA and CDR2 YSLEER. The J segment lost 2 bases and the V segment lost 5 bases, leaving 5 bases of the junction unmatched. In nucleotides, the CDR3 is TGCGCCAGCAGCTATCAGGGGGATAACACCGGGGAGCTGTTTTTT. This codes for CASSYQGDNTGELFF.

This clone was seen more than once but under ten times. The rearrangement uses TRBV19 and TRBJ2-5; 12 bases are shared with TRBD1. The CDR3 length is 15 residues. V trimming: 9 bases; J trimming: 5 bases; junction bases outside the gene matches: 10. Germline values: CDR1 LNHDA, CDR2 SQIVND (reference sequence). CDR3 nucleotides: TGTGCCAGCTCCCGGGACAGGGGGCGTCGGGAGACCCAGTACTTC. Translating it yields CASSRDRGRRETQYF.

The chain is built from TRBV18 and TRBJ2-3, with D perhaps TRBD1 (5 bases). CDR1 is KGHSH, CDR2 LQKENI, per germline. V was shortened by 0 bases and J by 0 bases, with 10 bases between the two germline ends. The CDR3 contains 16 residues. DNA of the CDR3: TGTGCCAGCTCACCACCAAGGGGATCTAGCACAGATACGCAGTATTTT. Protein product: CASSPPRGSSTDTQYF.

The chain uses TRBV28 and TRBJ1-1; TRBD1 might be the D (6 bases). V gave up 5 bases and J gave up 3 bases, with 13 bases separating them. This CDR3 comprises 14 residues. The germline gives CDR1 MDHEN, CDR2 SYDVKM. The DNA of the CDR3 is TGTGCCAGCAGTGAGACAGGAACTTACACTGAAGCTTTCTTT. Residues: CASSETGTYTEAFF.

This chain links TRBV28 with TRBJ2-2; 12 bases are shared with TRBD2. CDR1 is MDHEN, CDR2 SYDVKM, per germline. The CDR3 consists of 15 residues. The V segment lost 5 bases and the J segment 4 bases; nucleotides outside the gene matches: 2. Here the CDR3 reads CASSQTSGSTGELFF. The DNA of the CDR3 is TGTGCCAGCAGTCAGACTAGCGGGAGCACCGGGGAGCTGTTTTTT. Using reference TRBV28 and TRBJ2-2 for the parts outside the CDR3, the full variable domain is DVKVTQSSRYLVKRTGEKVFLECVQDMDHENMFWYRQDPGLGLRLIYFSYDVKMKEKGDIPEGYSVSREKKERFSLILESASTNQTSMYLCASSQTSGSTGELFFGEGSRLTVL.

The rearrangement uses TRBV2 and TRBJ2-1, with a weak D call TRBD2 (5 bases). The CDR3 extends over 14 amino acids. Germline CDR1 is SNHLY and CDR2 is FYNNEI. The ends were cut back, 0 bases at V and 7 bases at J, with 10 bases in the middle. The CDR3 sequence: CASSEARVGNEQFF. The CDR3 DNA follows: TGTGCCAGCAGTGAAGCGCGGGTAGGGAATGAGCAGTTCTTC.

J is TRBJ2-2 and V is TRBV11-3, with 12 nucleotides matching TRBD2. Looked up from germline, CDR1 is SGHNT and CDR2 is YENEEA. The CDR3 is made up of 17 amino acids. V lost 2 bases, J lost 6 bases, and 7 bases stayed unmatched. CDR3: CASSLNLAGGYAGELFF. The CDR3 bases are TGTGCCAGCAGCTTAAACCTAGCGGGGGGGTATGCCGGGGAGCTGTTTTTT.

The chain links TRBV19 to TRBJ2-1, with 10 nucleotides matching TRBD2. J lost 7 bases, V lost 5 bases, and 11 bases had no gene match. This CDR3 is built from 16 residues. Germline V lookup: CDR1 LNHDA, CDR2 SQIVND (reference sequence). The CDR3 region has the DNA TGTGCCAGTAGTTCTTTAGCGGGGGGTATTAGGAATGAGCAGTTCTTC. Its protein product is CASSSLAGGIRNEQFF.

In DNA, the CDR3 is TGTGCCAGCAGCCTACCCGGGACAGGGGGCGCCGCCGAGCAGTACTTC. Translating it yields CASSLPGTGGAAEQYF. The chain joins TRBV5-6 to TRBJ2-7, with TRBD1 identical over 12 bases. Unmatched junction bases numbered 11, after V lost 4 bases and J lost 6 bases. Germline CDR1 and CDR2: SGHDT and YYEEEE. The CDR3 totals 16 residues.

The chain is built from TRBV5-4 and TRBJ1-1; TRBD1 matches 9 bases. Germline V gene data show CDR1 as SGHNT and CDR2 as YYREEE (reference sequence). Trimming removed 5 bases from V and 2 bases from J; junction bases left unmatched: 4. This CDR3 spans 14 amino acids. This CDR3 reads CASSTGQGNTEAFF. The CDR3 DNA reads as TGTGCCAGCAGTACGGGACAGGGTAACACTGAAGCTTTCTTT.

The rearrangement joins TRBV5-8 to TRBJ2-1, with TRBD2 matching 13 bases. The CDR3 contains 19 residues. Germline V gene sequence: CDR1 SGHTS, CDR2 YDEGEE. With 3 bases clipped from V and 0 bases from J, the junction kept 9 bases outside the gene matches. For the CDR3, the DNA is TGTGCCAGCAGCTCTGGCGGACTAGCGGGGGCTAGCTCCTACAATGAGCAGTTCTTC. This translates into CASSSGGLAGASSYNEQFF.